This TCR beta chain was sequenced during a study of siplizumab effects on memory and regulatory T cells. The protocol was immunoSEQ multiplex PCR, while the TCRdb copy is restricted to in-frame clones and leaves out a portion. The repertoire holds under 140,000 clones, with 92% as singletons. Germline V gene data show CDR1 as GTSNPN and CDR2 as SVGIG (reference sequence). The CDR3 covers 13 residues. Between the trimmed V and J ends, which lost 4 bases and 4 bases, there was a span of 13 bases. The study, taken as a whole, reports: Proliferating Tregs taken from siplizumab cultures were not shown to have a confirmed suppressive function.

With regard to this clone: Its cognate antigen is unknown.

The chain has TRBV30 and TRBJ1-1; TRBD1 is a possible D gene (6 bases). The sample taken for sequencing was CD4+ T cells sorted from blood. The sequence was collected from a human donor in good health. The CDR3 DNA follows: TGTGCCTGGACAGGGGATAAGGGCACTGAAGCTTTCTTT. The encoded protein is CAWTGDKGTEAFF.